The present T cell receptor (beta chain) was sequenced within a study of technical replicates of blood from a handful of donors. Using immunoSEQ multiplex PCR, the repertoire was profiled, and TCRdb retains in-frame clones only, with some absent. This sample has tens of thousands of clones, with around 91% found just once. The sample holds one count of this clone. The V gene lost 0 bases and the J gene lost 6 bases, with 9 bases spanning the gap. Germline V CDR1 and CDR2: SGHVS, FNYEAQ. The CDR3 has 13 amino acids. The TCR sequence derives from a human donor in good health. Some clones in this sample may be carry-over from other donors' samples. Sequencing was carried out using PBMCs. The chain links TRBV7-6 to TRBJ2-7; tentative D call: TRBD1 (6 bases). DNA of the CDR3: TGTGCCAGCAGCTTAGCCCCGACAGGCGAGCAGTACTTC. Residues: CASSLAPTGEQYF.